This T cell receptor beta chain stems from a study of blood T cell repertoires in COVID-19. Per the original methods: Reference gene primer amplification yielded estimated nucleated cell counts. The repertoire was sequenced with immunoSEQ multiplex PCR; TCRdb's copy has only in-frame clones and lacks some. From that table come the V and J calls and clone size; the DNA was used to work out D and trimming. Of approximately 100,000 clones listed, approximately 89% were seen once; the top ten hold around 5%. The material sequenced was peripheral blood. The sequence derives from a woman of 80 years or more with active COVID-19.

The CDR3 DNA is TGTGCCAGCAGTACCCCGGGACAGGGGAGGCAGTTCTTC. Protein product: CASSTPGQGRQFF. The chain combines TRBV6-5 with TRBJ2-1, with TRBD1 matching over 10 bases. Trimming cost V 5 bases and J 12 bases; bases outside gene matches: 7. Germline CDR1 is MNHEY and CDR2 is SVGAGI. The CDR3 is 13 residues long.